This T cell receptor beta chain stems from a study of T cell responses to AZD1222 COVID-19 vaccine. The protocol was immunoSEQ multiplex PCR, while the TCRdb copy is restricted to in-frame clones and leaves out a portion. The table shows 100,000 to 120,000 clones, with about nine tenths occurring only once. V was shortened by 0 bases and J by 7 bases, with 24 bases between the two germline ends. Per germline, CDR1 MRHNA and CDR2 SNTAGT. CDR3 size: 18 residues. Details on this clone: Its antigen is as yet unknown.

The analysis combined second doses at about 4 or about 12 weeks. Findings and caveats of the study: Vaccination with two AZD1222 doses was followed by a rise in Spike-specific TCR breadth and depth. Targets within unmutated variant regions were reportedly found for nearly half of spike-specific TCRs. The donors showed a predominance of white British ancestry and of females, with possible underestimation of clonal diversity.

This clonotype originated in an adult who received the AZD1222 COVID-19 vaccine. The chain carries TRBV6-4 and TRBJ2-5; TRBD2 is a possible D gene (6 bases). This specimen consisted of peripheral blood, obtained 28 days after the second AZD1222 dose. Here the CDR3 reads CASSDSVWLGPGAGTQYF. CDR3 coding DNA: TGTGCCAGCAGTGACTCAGTTTGGTTGGGGCCGGGAGCGGGGACCCAGTACTTC.